Below are 27 T cell receptor beta chains sequenced from a single sample in a study of breast tumors, draining lymph nodes, adjacent tissues. TCRdb analysed the multiplex PCR reads with MiXCR anew, one entry per CDR3 protein. The repertoire has approximately 31,000 distinct CDR3 sequences, roughly 63% of them found once; the top ten carry more than 15%. Sequenced sample: breast tumor tissue. These receptors all stem from a female donor with breast cancer. Some clones in this sample may be carry-over from other donors' samples.

The chain has TRBV12-3 or TRBV12-4 and TRBJ2-6; 7 bases line up with TRBD1. This CDR3 region has 16 residues. V trimming: 3 bases; J trimming: 2 bases; junction bases outside the gene matches: 4. In nucleotides, the CDR3 is TGTGCCAGCAGTTTTTTAGGGGGCACTGGGGCCAACGTCCTGACTTTC. Encoded protein: CASSFLGGTGANVLTF.

The chain couples TRBV20-1 to TRBJ2-1; 13 bases are a match to TRBD2. J gave up 3 bases and V 4 bases, and 6 bases lay outside the gene matches. CDR1 is DFQATT and CDR2 is SNEGSKA in the germline V gene (reference sequence). The CDR3 length is 16 residues. The chain's CDR3 is CSAMWTSGRLYNEQFF. CDR3 bases: TGCAGTGCTATGTGGACTAGCGGGAGACTCTACAATGAGCAGTTCTTC.

The J gene is TRBJ2-1, the V gene TRBV20-1; D is perhaps TRBD1 (5 bases). The V and J ends lost 6 bases and 7 bases respectively, with 10 bases between them. The CDR3 consists of 11 residues. Germline V gives CDR1 DFQATT, CDR2 SNEGSKA (reference sequence). CDR3 loop: CSAETANEQFF. Written as DNA, the CDR3 is TGCAGTGCCGAGACAGCAAATGAGCAGTTCTTC.

The chain links TRBV30 to TRBJ1-4, with unresolved D. CDR3 length: 13 amino acids. V shed 0 bases and J shed 10 bases, with 12 bases lying between them. From germline, CDR1 is GTSNPN and CDR2 SVGIG (reference sequence). This CDR3 reads CAWSVEYRGKLFF. The CDR3 DNA follows: TGTGCCTGGAGTGTAGAATACCGGGGAAAACTGTTTTTT. Looking up the rest from reference TRBV30 and TRBJ1-4 gives the full variable domain: SQTIHQWPATLVQPVGSPLSLECTVEGTSNPNLYWYRQAAGRGLQLLFYSVGIGQISSEVPQNLSASRPQDRQFILSSKKLLLSDSGFYLCAWSVEYRGKLFFGSGTQLSVL.

The chain uses TRBV6-1 and TRBJ2-3; 7 positions match TRBD2. V lost 7 bases, J lost 0 bases, and 10 bases stayed unmatched. The CDR3 is 16 residues long. Germline V gene data show CDR1 as MNHNS and CDR2 as SASEGT. The CDR3 protein is CASTPGGGWSTDTQYF. CDR3 in DNA: TGTGCCAGCACCCCCGGGGGAGGGTGGAGCACAGATACGCAGTATTTT.

The chain carries TRBV7-9 and TRBJ2-5, with 11 bases fitting TRBD2. Trimming took 1 base from V and 5 from J; bases not matched to a gene: 6. The CDR3 extends over 16 amino acids. CDR1 is SEHNR, CDR2 FQNEAQ, per germline (reference sequence). Here the CDR3 reads CASSLGRLAGTETQYF. The CDR3 DNA is TGTGCCAGCAGCTTAGGCCGACTAGCGGGGACGGAGACCCAGTACTTC.

This clonotype was counted a few times. The V call is TRBV7-9, the J call TRBJ1-2; 8 bases agree with TRBD1. Looked up from germline, CDR1 is SEHNR and CDR2 is FQNEAQ (reference sequence). Losses at the gene ends were 3 bases for V and 6 bases for J; bases not matched to a gene: 15. The CDR3 extends over 17 amino acids. CDR3 loop: CASSFATNGQGLHGYTF. The CDR3, as DNA: TGTGCCAGCAGCTTCGCGACTAACGGACAGGGATTGCATGGCTACACCTTC.

The chain joins TRBV6-5 to TRBJ1-3; tentative D call: TRBD1 (5 bases). The V end lost 5 bases, the J end lost 0 bases, and 11 bases lay between the germline ends. From germline, CDR1 is MNHEY and CDR2 SVGAGI. The CDR3 runs to 15 residues. CDR3 sequence (DNA): TGTGCCAGCAGTCGGGGGGGGGACTCTGGAAACACCATATATTTT. Its protein product is CASSRGGDSGNTIYF.

Details on this clonotype: Because the CDR3's place on the DNA is in doubt, the DNA is left out and the CDR3 is given as listed by TCRdb. The chain has TRBV7-9 and TRBJ2-7; TRBD1 is the table's D call and was not checked against the DNA. The germline V gene encodes CDR1 SEHNR and CDR2 FQNEAQ (reference sequence). The CDR3 sequence runs 21 residues, both termini included. The CDR3 region is CASSFYICSAPRTGNSYEQYF.

In DNA, the CDR3 is TGCGCCAGCAGCTTTGGGTTAGGCTCCGAGCAGTACGTC. Translation gives CASSFGLGSEQYV. The chain recombines TRBV5-1 with TRBJ2-7, with D hard to call. In germline, CDR1 is SGHRS, CDR2 YFSETQ. The ends were cut back, 2 bases at V and 6 bases at J, with 12 bases in the middle. The CDR3 loop spans 13 amino acids.

V usage is TRBV2 and J usage is TRBJ2-5; 12 nucleotides line up with TRBD2. The J call is doubtful: the DNA matches TRBJ2-1 better. This CDR3 has 16 residues. CDR1 is SNHLY and CDR2 is FYNNEI in the germline V gene. As DNA, the CDR3 is TGTGCCAGCAGTGAAGCGGCTAGCGGGGGGGCTAATGAGCAGTTCTTC. It yields the protein CASSEAASGGANEQFF.

This clonotype was detected only once. V and J are TRBV15 and TRBJ2-7, with 14 bases lining up with TRBD2. CDR1 and CDR2 from the germline V gene are LNHNV and YYDKDF (reference sequence). The CDR3 sequence is 16 residues long. V shed 2 bases and J 5 bases; nucleotides not matched to a gene: 5. The CDR3 reads CATSRRGTSGRNEQYF. CDR3 bases: TGTGCCACCAGCAGAAGGGGGACTAGCGGGAGAAACGAGCAGTACTTC.

The chain carries TRBV6-4 and TRBJ2-7; 9 nucleotides agree with TRBD2. Trimming at V came to 7 bases and at J to 1 base, leaving 5 bases not matched to a gene. Germline values: CDR1 MRHNA, CDR2 SNTAGT. The CDR3 is 14 amino acids. The CDR3 loop is CASKPTSGSYEQYF. CDR3 nucleotides: TGTGCCAGCAAACCGACTAGCGGTTCCTACGAGCAGTACTTC.

This clonotype was seen ten or more times. Just one base apart from a much larger clone, this may be a read error. The chain has TRBV9 and TRBJ2-1, with D tentatively TRBD1 (6 bases). CDR3 length: 15 amino acids. CDR1 and CDR2 (germline): SGDLS, YYNGEE. The CDR3 DNA reads as TGTGCCAGCTCGCCCCCGGGACACAGATACAATGAGCCGTTCTTC. Its translation is CASSPPGHRYNEPFF. Full variable domain (outside the CDR3, taken from reference TRBV9 and TRBJ2-1): DSGVTQTPKHLITATGQRVTLRCSPRSGDLSVYWYQQSLDQGLQFLIQYYNGEERAKGNILERFSAQQFPDLHSELNLSSLELGDSALYFCASSPPGHRYNEPFFGPGTRLTVL.

The CDR3 nucleotides read TGTGCCAGCAGCTCCAGGGCGCGCGAGCAGTTCTTC. Its protein product is CASSSRAREQFF. The chain links TRBV7-8 to TRBJ2-1; tentatively, D is TRBD1 (5 bases). In germline, CDR1 is SGHVS, CDR2 FQNEAQ. This CDR3 spans 12 amino acids. V shed 4 bases and J shed 10 bases, with 11 bases lying between them.

The chain combines TRBV3-2 with TRBJ1-3; the D segment call TRBD1 is taken from the table without a DNA check. TRBV3-2 is described as a pseudogene. The CDR3 is 17 amino acids. CDR3 DNA: TGTGCCAGCAGCCAAGATATGCCGGGGAGCTCTGGAAACACCATATATTTT. Amino acid sequence: CASSQDMPGSSGNTIYF.

As for this clonotype: The conserved phenylalanine or tryptophan normally closing the CDR3 is absent here, so this likely arose from a read error. The V and J genes are TRBV19 and TRBJ2-1, with 9 bases fitting TRBD2. CDR3 length equals 16 residues. Trimming cost V 7 bases and J 7 bases; bases outside gene matches: 14. CDR1 is LNHDA, CDR2 SQIVND, per germline (reference sequence). Here the CDR3 DNA reads TGTGCCAGTAAGGGTGGTGGTAGCGGGAGAGGAAATGAGCAGTTCTCC. As protein: CASKGGGSGRGNEQFS.

CDR3 protein: CASSVGDRHTQYF. DNA of the CDR3: TGTGCCAGCAGCGTAGGGGACCGTCATACGCAGTATTTT. The rearrangement uses TRBV9 and TRBJ2-3, with D perhaps matching TRBD1 or TRBD2 (5 bases each). This CDR3 region has 13 residues. CDR1 and CDR2 from the germline V gene are SGDLS and YYNGEE. Trimming pared 0 bases from V and 7 bases from J, leaving 9 bases between.

There are a few counts of this clonotype. The chain uses TRBV9 and TRBJ2-5; D unresolved. Germline values: CDR1 SGDLS, CDR2 YYNGEE. V was trimmed by 3 bases and J by 4 bases, leaving 16 bases between them. CDR3 size: 15 residues. The CDR3 is CASSALSSIRETQYF. The CDR3, as DNA: TGTGCCAGCAGCGCCCTCTCTAGTATTCGAGAGACCCAGTACTTC.

Details on this clonotype: One end of the junction does not line up with germline, which may come from a read error. The V and J genes are TRBV5-5 and TRBJ2-7, with 12 bases aligning to TRBD2. Looked up from germline, CDR1 is SGHKS and CDR2 is YYEKEE (reference sequence). This CDR3 is built from 16 residues. CDR3 sequence (DNA): TGCGCCAGCAGCTTGGTGGCTAGCGGGAGGGCCTACGAGCAGTACTTC. This translates into CASSLVASGRAYEQYF.

This clonotype is medium-sized (0.01 to 0.1%) by share. The chain employs TRBV7-2 and TRBJ2-3, with 7 bases that match TRBD2. The CDR3 is 12 residues long. Trimming cost V 2 bases and J 9 bases; bases outside gene matches: 2. Germline V lookup: CDR1 SGHTA, CDR2 FQGNSA. CDR3 DNA: TGTGCCAGCAGCTTACAGGGAGGGACGCAGTATTTT. Translation gives CASSLQGGTQYF.

This chain links TRBV7-9 with TRBJ2-7, with no clear D. CDR3 length: 9 residues. The germline gives CDR1 SEHNR, CDR2 FQNEAQ (reference sequence). The CDR3 sequence is CAGSLGPDV. The CDR3 DNA sequence: TGTGCCGGCAGCTTGGGTCCGGACGTC.

Many counts were recorded for this clonotype. This may stem from a read error, because a much larger clone lies one nucleotide away. The J gene is TRBJ2-7, the V gene TRBV20-1; perhaps TRBD2 as D (6 bases). The V and J ends lost 0 bases and 6 bases respectively, with 15 bases between them. The germline gives CDR1 DFQATT, CDR2 SNEGSKA (reference sequence). The CDR3 sequence is 14 residues long. The chain's CDR3 is CSARDQEGRSEQYF. In DNA, the CDR3 is TGCAGTGCTAGAGACCAGGAGGGGAGGTCCGAGCAGTACTTC.

The J gene is TRBJ1-5, the V gene TRBV20-1; weak D call: TRBD1 (6 bases). The V end lost 4 bases, the J end lost 0 bases, and 13 bases lay between the germline ends. There are 15 residues in the CDR3. Germline V gene data show CDR1 as DFQATT and CDR2 as SNEGSKA (reference sequence). The CDR3 is CSATRGGNSNQPQHF. CDR3 nucleotide sequence: TGCAGTGCTACCCGAGGGGGGAATAGCAATCAGCCCCAGCATTTT.

In this sample, this clonotype turned up once. The J gene is TRBJ2-7, the V gene TRBV5-1; D may be TRBD2 (6 bases). The germline gives CDR1 SGHRS, CDR2 YFSETQ. CDR3 length: 15 residues. Trimming took off 4 bases at V and 5 bases at J, with 19 bases between the two ends. In DNA, the CDR3 is TGCGCCAGCAGCCCACAGACTAGTGTCAAAAACGAGCAGTACTTC. It translates to CASSPQTSVKNEQYF.

The chain has TRBV19 and TRBJ2-3; 8 nucleotides align to TRBD2. With V trimmed by 1 base and J by 6 bases, 6 bases remained unmatched. The CDR3 has 15 residues. Per germline, CDR1 LNHDA and CDR2 SQIVND (reference sequence). CDR3 in DNA: TGTGCCAGTAGTATAGGCGATAGCGGGGCGGATACGCAGTATTTT. The encoded protein is CASSIGDSGADTQYF.

This rearrangement joins TRBV6-6 to TRBJ1-6; D gene ambiguous. Germline values: CDR1 MNHNY, CDR2 SVGAGI (reference sequence). The CDR3 length is 14 residues. Between the trimmed V and J ends, which lost 4 bases and 7 bases, there was a span of 11 bases. This CDR3 reads CASSSTNRNSPLHF. In nucleotides, the CDR3 is TGTGCCAGCAGTTCGACAAACAGAAATTCACCCCTCCACTTT.